This note documents a single TCR beta chain sequence. Its antigen is still unknown. Germline values: CDR1 SQVTM, CDR2 ANQGSEA. The CDR3 loop spans 15 amino acids. The ends lost 6 bases at V and 6 bases at J; junction bases unmatched: 10. This sample was included in a study of cytomegalovirus exposure and HLA in healthy donors. In the study overall: The 500 to 750 first-cohort repertoires and the 95 to 150 validation repertoires shared the same platform, a later analysis reported. Findings of the study overall: A few chains tied to CMV proved CMV antigen-specific in vitro.

Libraries were prepared by immunoSEQ multiplex PCR; TCRdb keeps only in-frame clonotypes and omits some of them. This table holds approximately 54,000 clones, about nine tenths found once. The sequenced sample consisted of PBMCs. The chain combines TRBV29-1 with TRBJ1-5, with 11 bases fitting TRBD1. This TCR derives from a woman aged 18-35 years in good health and CMV-seropositive. The CDR3 reads CSVQGRTGGAQPQHF. The CDR3, as DNA: TGCAGCGTCCAGGGGAGGACAGGGGGCGCTCAGCCCCAGCATTTT.